This T cell receptor beta chain was documented in a study of blood T cell repertoires in COVID-19 (dated by TCRdb to 2018 to 2020). Looking at the study overall: Samples covering the acute and convalescent phases of COVID-19 were provided by collaborators in the United States, Italy and Spain. The material from the prospective study consisted of cDNA or gDNA derived from T cells, B-cell-depleted T cells, or PBMCs. The dataset comprised deeply sampled blood TCRbeta repertoires from subjects exposed to, actively infected with, or recovered from COVID-19. A freely available public database, intended as a resource for researchers studying the immune response to SARS-CoV-2, is where the repertoires were released. The samples were drawn from two sources: the first 160 participants of the ongoing ImmuneRACE study, and 1,000 to 1,500 subjects contributed by 6 global collaborators. Nearly every sample came with metadata listing a de-identified subject ID, COVID-19 status, age in years and sex. Where available, HLA class I and class II types were taken from metadata supplied by the sample provider and were not determined by assay-based typing.

The immunoSEQ Assay, a bias-controlled multiplex PCR, was used to amplify TCRbeta CDR3 regions from genomic DNA. The study's own analysis went as follows. Within the assay, amplification of reference gene primers was used to estimate how many nucleated cells each sample contained. Sequence reads were collapsed and filtered to measure the absolute abundance of every unique TCRbeta CDR3 rearrangement. For each sample, productive Simpson clonality was calculated as the square root of Simpson's diversity index over productive rearrangements. Drawn from immuneACCESS, this table holds only the in-frame rearrangements with V and J called that TCRdb kept. Clones are partly lost; checked studies trace under half to an unresolved V gene and leave the rest unexplained. From that table come the V and J calls and clone size; the DNA was used to work out D and trimming. Recorded for this sample are about 280,000 clones; roughly 80% of them occurred a single time. 5% of the sample is taken by the ten largest.

V is shortened by 4 bases, J by 3 bases, and the region joining them spans 13 bases. Taken from cysteine to phenylalanine, the CDR3 has 14 residues. Only CDR3 DNA remains: 42 bases, in frame from the first base. For CDR1 and CDR2, the germline V gene (reference sequence) lists MNHEY and SMNVEV. On this clone itself: The antigen this receptor binds is unknown. Base qualities are not recorded, but no much larger clone differs from it by a single base.

General conclusions and limits of the study: The amount of clinical and demographic metadata varied by source and participant and was provided uncurated.

Participants in the prospective study were enrolled through a virtual design, were aged roughly 18 to 100 years, and lived in roughly 26 United States geographic areas. To assign participants to cohorts, the prospective study relied on clinical history that participants themselves reported in a screening survey and a study questionnaire. Exposed participants had been in contact with someone with a PCR-confirmed or clinician-diagnosed COVID-19 case within 2 weeks of study entry. In the prospective study, mobile phlebotomists collected whole blood, serum and a nasopharyngeal or oropharyngeal swab from each participant. Over a 2-month period, participants in the prospective study had the option of providing additional blood draws and questionnaires. Before DNA extraction, prospective study blood samples were shipped either frozen or at room temperature.

Source material: PBMCs or T cells enriched from blood (not recorded which). This receptor was taken from a man between 35 and 55 years old who had been exposed to COVID-19. Recombination linked TRBV27 to TRBJ2-7; TRBD2 is a weak D gene call, 5 bases matching. The CDR3 reads CASSYGIEGYEQYF. The nucleotide sequence is TGTGCCAGCAGTTATGGGATTGAGGGCTACGAGCAGTACTTC.